This entry describes one T cell receptor beta chain. Its antigen is as yet unknown. The germline V gene encodes CDR1 DFQATT and CDR2 SNEGSKA (reference sequence). Trimming cost V 7 bases and J 0 bases, with 13 bases left between them. This CDR3 has 13 amino acids. This entry belongs to a study of post-analysis software for immune sequencing data. Findings and limits, study-wide: Comparison of patients with controls showed roughly five TRBV segments more frequent in patients, TRBV5-6, TRBV5-1 and TRBV20-1 among them.

Unique molecular identifiers tagged the TCR beta cDNA libraries. TCRdb analysed the PCR reads with MiXCR anew, one entry per CDR3 protein. Counted here are 740,000 or so distinct CDR3 sequences, roughly 58% occurring once; the ten biggest clones make up approximately 4.2%. The chain employs TRBV20-1 and TRBJ2-7; D unresolved. Sequencing used blood. This clonotype originated in a girl under 18 with multiple sclerosis. The CDR3 sequence is CSVAPGVSYEQYF. CDR3 DNA: TGCAGTGTGGCTCCAGGTGTCTCCTACGAGCAGTACTTC.